This T cell receptor (beta chain) was documented in a study of cytomegalovirus exposure and HLA in healthy donors. Some clones are missing from TCRdb's copy, which holds only in-frame ones; the method was immunoSEQ multiplex PCR. Among about 130,000 clones listed, around nine tenths were seen once. Study-wide points: Overall, approximately 180 TCR beta chains were annotated as cytomegalovirus-associated. A few CMV-associated chains were confirmed in vitro to be specific for CMV antigens. A later analysis found first-cohort TCR clusters tended to co-occur in the 110 or so validation repertoires.

CDR1 and CDR2 from the germline V gene are MNHEY and SMNVEV (reference sequence). This CDR3 comprises 18 residues. V lost 5 bases, J lost 2 bases, and 19 bases lay in between. For this clone: Its antigen is not known.

Sequencing input: PBMCs. The chain recombines TRBV27 with TRBJ2-6, with D perhaps matching TRBD1 (5 bases). The receptor's source is a young man in good health and CMV-seronegative. CDR3 residues: CASSPRDTRGAGANVLTF. DNA of the CDR3: TGTGCCAGCAGTCCCCGAGACACAAGGGGCGCTGGGGCCAACGTCCTGACTTTC.